Sequencing of this T cell receptor (beta chain) was carried out in a study of PD-1 blockade in classical Hodgkin lymphoma. On the study more broadly: Nivolumab dosed at 3 mg/kg went to patients intravenously every 2 weeks.

This CDR3 spans 17 amino acids. Trimming removed 6 bases from V and 0 bases from J; junction bases left unmatched: 6. Per the germline V gene, CDR1 is SEHNR and CDR2 is FQNEAQ (reference sequence). Assay: immunoSEQ multiplex PCR; the TCRdb copy retains only in-frame clones and omits some. The data hold several thousand clones, with about three quarters observed a single time. General study findings and limits: Excluded were patients who started nivolumab under 1 year after ASCT, a group that had lower diversity. Diminished baseline TCR diversity has been reported in newly diagnosed patients relative to healthy donors.

A note on this clone: As yet, its antigen is unknown.

The sample's time point: cycle 4 day 1 (C4D1), after less than 7 weeks of nivolumab. No patient escaped relapse after autologous stem cell transplantation, and brentuximab vedotin exposure varied. The CD8+ T cells came from thawed PBMCs through magnetic negative selection. Reported best responses ranged across complete response, partial response or progressive disease. The starting material was CD8+ T cells from blood, obtained before the fourth cycle of nivolumab. The sequence derives from a human donor with classical Hodgkin lymphoma. The chain links TRBV7-9 to TRBJ1-6; TRBD1 matches at 9 bases. The CDR3 region is CASSLTGGSSYNSPLHF. CDR3 nucleotides: TGTGCCAGCAGTCTTACAGGGGGCAGCTCCTATAATTCACCCCTCCACTTT.